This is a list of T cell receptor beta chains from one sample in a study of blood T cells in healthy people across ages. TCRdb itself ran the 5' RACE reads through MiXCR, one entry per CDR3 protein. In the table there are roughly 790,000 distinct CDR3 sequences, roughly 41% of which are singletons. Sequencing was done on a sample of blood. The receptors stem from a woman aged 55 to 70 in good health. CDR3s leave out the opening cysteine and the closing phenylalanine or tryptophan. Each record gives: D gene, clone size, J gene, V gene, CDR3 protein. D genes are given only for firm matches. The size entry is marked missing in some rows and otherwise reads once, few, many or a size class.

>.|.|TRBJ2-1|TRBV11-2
ASSPGQLYNEQF
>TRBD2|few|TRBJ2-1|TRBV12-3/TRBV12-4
ASSSPPGLAGGKYNEQF
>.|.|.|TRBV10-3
AVSETPTDTYEQY
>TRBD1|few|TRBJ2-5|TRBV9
ASSAWGQGLTETQY
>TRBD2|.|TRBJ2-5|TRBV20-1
SARSAPGGTQY
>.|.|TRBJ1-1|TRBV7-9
ASSLPLSVPNTEAF
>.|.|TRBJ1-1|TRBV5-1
ASSLGGADRTEAF
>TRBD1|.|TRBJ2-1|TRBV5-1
ACSIDRGKGYNEQF
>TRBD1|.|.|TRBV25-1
ASEGQRGEQY
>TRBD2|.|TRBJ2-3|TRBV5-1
ASSPGTSVHTQY
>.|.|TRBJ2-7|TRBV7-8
ASQRGSYEQY
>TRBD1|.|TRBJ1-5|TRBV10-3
AISEKLQGGQH
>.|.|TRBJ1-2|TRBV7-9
ASSFSGCGYT
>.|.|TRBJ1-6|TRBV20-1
SARDVGAGNSPLH
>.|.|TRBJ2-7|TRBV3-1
ASVRDATYEQY
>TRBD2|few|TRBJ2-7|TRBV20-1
SARGWGLVAEGSQY